The clone carrying this TCR beta chain was recorded many times. This CDR3 region has 14 residues. V lost 0 bases, J lost 7 bases, and 10 bases lay in between. Looked up from germline, CDR1 is LGHNA and CDR2 is YSLEER. The source of the sample is a study of CD8 T cells in ankylosing spondylitis. TCRdb fed the 5' RACE reads into MiXCR, producing one record per CDR3 protein. The sample records roughly 240,000 distinct CDR3 sequences, approximately 8.4% being singletons. The receptor's source is a female donor with ankylosing spondylitis or in good health (not recorded which). V is TRBV4-3 and J is TRBJ2-1, with D tentatively TRBD2 (5 bases). The sequenced sample consisted of blood, either unsorted or a sorted T cell fraction (not recorded which). The CDR3 coding sequence is TGCGCCAGCAGCCAAGACGCGAGGGCAAATGAGCAGTTCTTC. Translated: CASSQDARANEQFF.